This T cell receptor (beta chain) was profiled in a study of shared clonotypes between healthy human individuals. Study outcomes and limitations: Genetic and exposure-history diversity was limited by the small donor number.

The CDR3 extends over 12 amino acids. V shed 0 bases and J shed 2 bases, with 1 base lying between them. The germline CDR1 and CDR2 sequences are LGHNA and YSLEER. As for this clone: As yet, its antigen is unknown.

Amplification in unsorted PBMC replicate PCRs started from around 0.3 ug DNA, which equals approximately 28,000 T cell genomes. Profiling relied on immunoSEQ multiplex PCR, and the TCRdb table lists in-frame clones only, not all of them. The data show fewer than 650,000 clones, roughly 79% seen once. Sequenced input: PBMCs. V gene TRBV4-3 combines with J gene TRBJ1-2; unclear D gene. The TCR was taken from a woman aged 40 to 55 in good health. Some clones in this sample may be carry-over from other donors' samples. In DNA form, the CDR3 reads TGCGCCAGCAGCCAAGAGAACTATGGCTACACCTTC. Its translation is CASSQENYGYTF.